This T cell receptor beta chain was sequenced for a study of OX40 agonist ivuxolimab in advanced cancers. Study context: Cancers in dose escalation were hepatocellular, melanoma, renal cell and head and neck. Study findings and constraints: At 0.1 to 3.0 mg/kg, CD4+ and CD8+ blood T cells expanded clonally by week 6.

The CDR3 loop spans 14 amino acids. V dropped 6 bases and J dropped 9; count of bases not matched to a gene: 9. Germline V gene data show CDR1 as MNHNS and CDR2 as SASEGT. Prior autoimmune disease or systemic immunosuppression barred patients. The repertoire was sequenced with immunoSEQ multiplex PCR; TCRdb's copy has only in-frame clones and lacks some. This table holds 50,000 to 70,000 clones, roughly 84% found once. This clone is a singleton in its sample. Its antigen remains unknown. The chain employs TRBV6-1 and TRBJ2-1; 9 positions agree with TRBD1. The sequenced sample was CD4+ or CD8+ T cells sorted from blood, obtained in a trial of the OX40 agonist ivuxolimab. The receptor's source is an adult with an advanced solid tumor such as melanoma, head and neck, liver or kidney cancer. DNA of the CDR3: TGTGCCAGCAGGGGACAGGGAGGCTCGACTGAGCAGTTCTTC. The encoded protein is CASRGQGGSTEQFF.